Each of the 21 T cell receptor beta chains below was sequenced from the same sample in a study of long-term antiretroviral therapy in people with HIV. An immunoSEQ assay, version v3.0, was performed at survey level. The protocol was immunoSEQ multiplex PCR, while the TCRdb copy is restricted to in-frame clones and leaves out a portion. The repertoire holds about 25,000 clones, with just over 85% as singletons. The input for sequencing was unsorted PBMCs, taken 1.2 years after starting antiretroviral therapy. All receptors come from a man aged 45-65 years with HIV.

The genes are TRBV7-9 and TRBJ1-1; the D is unclear. Germline V CDR1 and CDR2: SEHNR, FQNEAQ (reference sequence). This CDR3 region has 13 residues. V lost 3 bases, J lost 1 base, and 6 bases lay in between. As DNA, the CDR3 is TGTGCCAGCAGCTTTTATGCGAACACTGAAGCTTTCTTT. It codes for CASSFYANTEAFF.

This chain joins TRBV5-1 and TRBJ1-1; D ambiguous. V was cut by 4 bases and J by 0 bases, with 7 bases left in between. The CDR3 is made up of 13 amino acids. CDR1 and CDR2 (germline): SGHRS, YFSETQ. CDR3 sequence (DNA): TGCGCCAGCAGCCTTGAGTTGAACACTGAAGCTTTCTTT. This sequence encodes CASSLELNTEAFF.

This clone was found once. This sequence joins TRBV5-6 and TRBJ1-4, with D hard to call. CDR3 size: 16 residues. Germline V CDR1 and CDR2: SGHDT, YYEEEE. V lost 5 bases and J 8 bases, leaving 22 bases between the germline ends. The CDR3 here is CASRPSRATRQEKLFF. The CDR3 nucleotides read TGTGCCAGCAGGCCCTCACGGGCCACTCGGCAGGAAAAACTGTTTTTT.

This clone occurred a few times. The chain uses TRBV6-1 and TRBJ2-1, with unresolved D. Germline values: CDR1 MNHNS, CDR2 SASEGT. The CDR3 extends over 12 amino acids. The V end was cut by 6 bases, the J end by 5 bases, with 8 bases between. The CDR3 DNA sequence: TGTGCCAGCAGCCCTCGTAACAATGAGCAGTTCTTC. Its protein is CASSPRNNEQFF.

This clone turned up a few times. CDR3: CASSPTGAPGPYGYTF. CDR3 DNA sequence: TGCGCCAGCAGCCCAACAGGGGCTCCGGGTCCCTATGGCTACACCTTC. The genes are TRBV5-1 and TRBJ1-2; TRBD1 matches at 7 bases. Germline CDR1 is SGHRS and CDR2 is YFSETQ. CDR3 length: 16 amino acids. Unmatched junction bases numbered 13, after V lost 4 bases and J lost 4 bases. The complete variable domain, with remaining parts taken from reference TRBV5-1 and TRBJ1-2, reads KAGVTQTPRYLIKTRGQQVTLSCSPISGHRSVSWYQQTPGQGLQFLFEYFSETQRNKGNFPGRFSGRQFSNSRSEMNVSTLELGDSALYLCASSPTGAPGPYGYTFGSGTRLTVV.

The chain links TRBV9 to TRBJ2-7; unclear D gene. The V end lost 4 bases, the J end lost 3 bases, and 17 bases lay between the germline ends. This CDR3 is 15 amino acids long. Germline assignment: CDR1 SGDLS and CDR2 YYNGEE. CDR3 DNA: TGTGCCAGCAGCCCTCACCAGGAGACATACTACGAGCAGTACTTC. Its protein is CASSPHQETYYEQYF.

This chain connects TRBV6-5 to TRBJ1-1, with unresolved D. The CDR3 extends over 15 amino acids. V lost 0 bases and J lost 1, with 9 bases in between. Germline V gene data show CDR1 as MNHEY and CDR2 as SVGAGI. CDR3 coding DNA: TGTGCCAGCAGTTACTCGACTCAACAGAACACTGAAGCTTTCTTT. It specifies CASSYSTQQNTEAFF.

J is TRBJ1-5 and V is TRBV6-5; D is unresolved. In germline, CDR1 is MNHEY, CDR2 SVGAGI. Trimming took off 10 bases at V and 5 bases at J, with 9 bases between the two ends. The CDR3 has 11 amino acids. The CDR3 bases are TGTGCCACCGAGGGCTATCAGCCCCAGCATTTT. Translation: CATEGYQPQHF.

This rearrangement joins TRBV7-9 to TRBJ1-2, with D perhaps TRBD1 (6 bases). Germline V lookup: CDR1 SEHNR, CDR2 FQNEAQ (reference sequence). The CDR3 is made up of 13 amino acids. The germline V and J ends were trimmed by 5 bases and 8 bases, with 15 bases remaining between them. CDR3 nucleotides: TGTGCCAGCAGCATAGTGGGGGCTATGGGCTACACCTTC. Translating it yields CASSIVGAMGYTF.

The V gene is TRBV7-2, the J gene TRBJ1-1, with TRBD1 as a possible D gene (6 bases). Germline CDR1 reads SGHTA; CDR2 reads FQGNSA. CDR3 length equals 14 residues. Trimming removed 3 bases at V and 3 bases at J, with 11 bases between. This CDR3 is CASSFRGWDTEAFF. The CDR3 nucleotides read TGTGCCAGCAGCTTCAGGGGATGGGACACTGAAGCTTTCTTT.

V usage is TRBV30 and J usage is TRBJ1-2; TRBD1 agrees at 8 bases. This CDR3 spans 15 amino acids. The germline V gene has CDR1 GTSNPN and CDR2 SVGIG (reference sequence). The junction had 13 bases not matched to a gene; V was cut back by 2 bases and J by 8 bases. The CDR3 DNA follows: TGTGCCTGGAGTCCGACAGGGGCGGTCCGGAGGGGCTACACCTTC. It specifies CAWSPTGAVRRGYTF.

The chain couples TRBV27 to TRBJ2-2; D gene ambiguous. The CDR3 is 12 amino acids. V lost 3 bases to trimming and J lost 5 bases, with 4 bases between them. Germline-derived CDR1 and CDR2 are MNHEY and SMNVEV (reference sequence). The CDR3: CASSFSTGELFF. The CDR3 region has the DNA TGTGCCAGCAGTTTTTCGACCGGGGAGCTGTTTTTT.

The rearrangement links TRBV10-3 to TRBJ2-7; D gene unclear. Trimming took 2 bases from V and 1 from J, leaving 9 bases between them. This CDR3 has 14 residues. CDR1 ENHRY and CDR2 SYGVKD come from the germline V gene. CDR3 sequence: CAISEHKGSYEQYF. For the CDR3, the DNA is TGTGCCATCAGTGAGCATAAGGGTTCCTACGAGCAGTACTTC.

V gene TRBV5-8 combines with J gene TRBJ2-3; D might be TRBD1 (6 bases). The CDR3 covers 15 residues. V shed 3 bases and J shed 2 bases, with 13 bases lying between them. Per germline, CDR1 SGHTS and CDR2 YDEGEE. The CDR3 sequence: CASSWGRTTTDTQYF. The CDR3 region has the DNA TGTGCCAGCAGCTGGGGGCGGACAACCACAGATACGCAGTATTTT.

V and J are TRBV28 and TRBJ1-1; D is unclear. The CDR3 covers 14 residues. The V gene's germline CDR1 is MDHEN and CDR2 SYDVKM. V was cut by 2 bases and J by 3 bases, with 10 bases left in between. CDR3 nucleotide sequence: TGTGCCAGCAGTTTAGGCCGGGAATACACTGAAGCTTTCTTT. Amino acid sequence: CASSLGREYTEAFF.

This sequence joins TRBV7-6 and TRBJ2-7, with D possibly being TRBD1 (6 bases). V was pared by 2 bases and J by 2 bases, with 10 bases between. The CDR3 has 14 amino acids. Germline assignment: CDR1 SGHVS and CDR2 FNYEAQ. The CDR3 DNA is TGTGCCAGCAGCTTAACGACAGGAGCCTACGAGCAGTACTTC. Translation: CASSLTTGAYEQYF.

The chain recombines TRBV7-3 with TRBJ1-1, with 7 bases that match TRBD1. The CDR3 length is 14 residues. V lost 7 bases, J lost 0 bases, and 5 bases stayed unmatched. In germline, CDR1 is SGHTA, CDR2 FQGTGA. The CDR3 sequence: CASNSDRVNTEAFF. The CDR3 DNA reads TGTGCCAGCAACTCCGACAGGGTGAACACTGAAGCTTTCTTT. Based on the CDR3 plus reference TRBV7-3 and TRBJ1-1, the full variable domain is GAGVSQTPSNKVTEKGKYVELRCDPISGHTALYWYRQSLGQGPEFLIYFQGTGAADDSGLPNDRFFAVRPEGSVSTLKIQRTERGDSAVYLCASNSDRVNTEAFFGQGTRLTVV.

This clone was picked up a small number of times. This chain uses TRBV7-3 with TRBJ2-3, with 7 bases fitting TRBD2. The germline V gene has CDR1 SGHTA and CDR2 FQGTGA. With V trimmed by 8 bases and J by 2 bases, 7 bases remained unmatched. The CDR3 consists of 14 residues. The CDR3 DNA reads TGTGCCAGCTCGGGCGGGGGAACCACAGATACGCAGTATTTT. Translated: CASSGGGTTDTQYF.

This rearrangement joins TRBV7-3 to TRBJ2-2; D gene uncertain. Germline CDR1 and CDR2: SGHTA and FQGTGA. This CDR3 spans 16 amino acids. V was cut by 5 bases and J by 6 bases, with 19 bases left in between. CDR3 sequence reads: CASSPGRRIGAGELFF. DNA for the CDR3: TGTGCCAGCAGCCCCGGAAGGCGGATTGGGGCCGGGGAGCTGTTTTTT. The full variable domain, rest sourced from reference TRBV7-3 and TRBJ2-2, is GAGVSQTPSNKVTEKGKYVELRCDPISGHTALYWYRQSLGQGPEFLIYFQGTGAADDSGLPNDRFFAVRPEGSVSTLKIQRTERGDSAVYLCASSPGRRIGAGELFFGEGSRLTVL.

J is TRBJ2-3 and V is TRBV6-5; 7 bases are shared with TRBD1. The trim removed 5 bases at V and 5 bases at J, leaving 10 bases unmatched. The CDR3 has 15 amino acids. The germline V gene encodes CDR1 MNHEY and CDR2 SVGAGI. The CDR3 region has the DNA TGTGCCAGCAGTCCAGAGGGGGCGATTATAGATACGCAGTATTTT. Protein product: CASSPEGAIIDTQYF.

This rearrangement joins TRBV28 to TRBJ1-5, with a possible D match to TRBD1 (6 bases). Between the trimmed V and J ends, which lost 5 bases and 2 bases, there was a span of 16 bases. The germline V gene encodes CDR1 MDHEN and CDR2 SYDVKM. The length of the CDR3 is 16 residues. The CDR3 sequence: CASSTYQGQGNQPQHF. DNA for the CDR3: TGTGCCAGCAGTACATACCAGGGGCAGGGCAATCAGCCCCAGCATTTT.